The clone carrying this T cell receptor (beta chain) came up a few times. Germline assignment: CDR1 SGHTA and CDR2 FQGTGA. V was shortened by 5 bases and J by 5 bases, with 6 bases between the two germline ends. The CDR3 is 12 residues long. The data were taken from a study of T cells in Graves' hyperthyroidism and ophthalmopathy. The source material, RNA transcripts, was used to amplify TCR beta CDR3 regions. Initially, a first-round RT-PCR of the TCR CDR3 employed the HTBI primer set. TCRdb re-called the multiplex PCR reads with MiXCR, one entry per CDR3 protein. The sample lists about 740,000 distinct CDR3 sequences; about 14% were seen once.

The chain uses TRBV7-3 and TRBJ2-2; no reliable D call. This TCR was recovered from a woman aged 18-30 years with Graves' hyperthyroidism. The sample comprised blood. The CDR3 loop reads CASSHPTGELFF. The CDR3 DNA sequence: TGTGCCAGCAGCCATCCGACCGGGGAGCTGTTTTTT.